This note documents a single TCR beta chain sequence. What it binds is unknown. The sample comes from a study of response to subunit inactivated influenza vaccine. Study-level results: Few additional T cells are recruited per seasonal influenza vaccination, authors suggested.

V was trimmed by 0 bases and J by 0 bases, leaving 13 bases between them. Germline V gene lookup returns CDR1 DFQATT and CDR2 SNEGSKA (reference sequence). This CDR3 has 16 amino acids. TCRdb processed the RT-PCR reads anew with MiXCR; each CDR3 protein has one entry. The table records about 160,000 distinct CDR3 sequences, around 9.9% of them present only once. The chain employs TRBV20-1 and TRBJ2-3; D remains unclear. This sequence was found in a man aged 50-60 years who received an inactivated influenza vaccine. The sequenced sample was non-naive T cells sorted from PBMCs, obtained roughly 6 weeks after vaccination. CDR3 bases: TGCAGTGCTAGAGATCGCAGAAGAACGAGCACAGATACGCAGTATTTT. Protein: CSARDRRRTSTDTQYF.